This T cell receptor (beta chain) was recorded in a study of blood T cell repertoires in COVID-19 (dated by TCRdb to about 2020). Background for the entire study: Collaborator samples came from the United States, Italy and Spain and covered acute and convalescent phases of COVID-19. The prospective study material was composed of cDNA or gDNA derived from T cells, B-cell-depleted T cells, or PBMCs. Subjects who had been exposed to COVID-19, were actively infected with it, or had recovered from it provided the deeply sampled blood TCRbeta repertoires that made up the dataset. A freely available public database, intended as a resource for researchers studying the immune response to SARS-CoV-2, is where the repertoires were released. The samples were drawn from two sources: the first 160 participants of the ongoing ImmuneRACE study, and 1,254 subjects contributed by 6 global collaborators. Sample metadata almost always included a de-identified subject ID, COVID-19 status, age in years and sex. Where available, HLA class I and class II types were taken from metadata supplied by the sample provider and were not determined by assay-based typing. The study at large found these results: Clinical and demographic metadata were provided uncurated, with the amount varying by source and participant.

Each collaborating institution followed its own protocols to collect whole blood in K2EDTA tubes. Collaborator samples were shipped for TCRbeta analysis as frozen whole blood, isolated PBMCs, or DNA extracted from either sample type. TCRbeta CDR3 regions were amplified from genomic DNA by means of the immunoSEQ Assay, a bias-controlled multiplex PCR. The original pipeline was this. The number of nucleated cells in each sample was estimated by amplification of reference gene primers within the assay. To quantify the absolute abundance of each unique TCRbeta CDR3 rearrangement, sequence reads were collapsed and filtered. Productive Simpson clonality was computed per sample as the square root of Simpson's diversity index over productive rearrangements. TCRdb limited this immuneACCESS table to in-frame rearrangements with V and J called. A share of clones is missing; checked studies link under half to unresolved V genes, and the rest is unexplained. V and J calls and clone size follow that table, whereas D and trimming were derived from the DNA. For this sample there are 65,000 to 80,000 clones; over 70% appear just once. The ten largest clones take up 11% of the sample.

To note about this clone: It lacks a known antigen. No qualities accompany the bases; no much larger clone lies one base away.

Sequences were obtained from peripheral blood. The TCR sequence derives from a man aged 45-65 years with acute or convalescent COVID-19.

The DNA sequence is given as TGTGCCAGCAGTGAAGCGCTTCAAGGGGTAGCTTTCTTT. This encodes CASSEALQGVAFF. The V gene is TRBV2 and the J gene is TRBJ1-1, and possibly TRBD1, on 5 matching bases. From a lookup of the germline V gene, CDR1 and CDR2 are SNHLY and FYNNEI. The CDR3 numbers 13 residues from cysteine through phenylalanine. Only the CDR3 DNA is retained, 39 bases long and in frame from the first base. Trimming at the junction amounts to 0 bases on V and 10 bases on J, and the germline ends lie 12 bases apart.